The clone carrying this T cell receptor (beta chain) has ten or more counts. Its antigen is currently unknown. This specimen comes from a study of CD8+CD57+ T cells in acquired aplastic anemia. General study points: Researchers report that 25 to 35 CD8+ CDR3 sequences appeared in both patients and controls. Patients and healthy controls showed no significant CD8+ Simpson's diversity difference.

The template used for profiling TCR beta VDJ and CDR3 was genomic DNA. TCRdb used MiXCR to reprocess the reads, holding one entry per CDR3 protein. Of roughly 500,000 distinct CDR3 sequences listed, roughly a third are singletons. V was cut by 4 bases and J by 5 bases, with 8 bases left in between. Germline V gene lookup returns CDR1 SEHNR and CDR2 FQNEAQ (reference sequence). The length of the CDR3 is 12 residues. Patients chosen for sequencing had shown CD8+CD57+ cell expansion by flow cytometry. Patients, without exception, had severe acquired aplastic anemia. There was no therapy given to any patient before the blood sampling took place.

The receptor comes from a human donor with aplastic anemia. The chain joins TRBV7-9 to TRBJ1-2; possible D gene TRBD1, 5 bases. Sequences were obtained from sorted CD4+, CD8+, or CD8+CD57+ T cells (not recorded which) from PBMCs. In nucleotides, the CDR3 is TGTGCCAGCAGCTGGGACGAGTATGGCTACACCTTC. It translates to CASSWDEYGYTF.